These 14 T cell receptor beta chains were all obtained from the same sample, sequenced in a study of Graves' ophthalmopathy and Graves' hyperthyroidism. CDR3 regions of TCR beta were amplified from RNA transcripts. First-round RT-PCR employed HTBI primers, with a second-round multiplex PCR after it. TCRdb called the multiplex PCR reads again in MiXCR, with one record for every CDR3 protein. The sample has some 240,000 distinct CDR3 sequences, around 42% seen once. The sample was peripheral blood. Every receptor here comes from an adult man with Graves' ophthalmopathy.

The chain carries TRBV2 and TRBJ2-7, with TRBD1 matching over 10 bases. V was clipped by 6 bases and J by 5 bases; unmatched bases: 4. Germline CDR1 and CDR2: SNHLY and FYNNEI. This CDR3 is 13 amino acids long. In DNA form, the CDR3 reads TGTGCCAGCAGCCGGGACAGGGGTGACGAGCAGTACTTC. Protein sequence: CASSRDRGDEQYF.

The CDR3 reads CASSLDMGLAYSGANVLTF. CDR3 coding DNA: TGCGCCAGCAGCTTGGATATGGGACTAGCATACTCTGGGGCCAACGTCCTGACTTTC. This sequence joins TRBV5-1 and TRBJ2-6; 9 bases align to TRBD2. Trimming removed 0 bases from V and 0 bases from J; junction bases left unmatched: 7. Germline V gene lookup returns CDR1 SGHRS and CDR2 YFSETQ. The CDR3 totals 19 residues.

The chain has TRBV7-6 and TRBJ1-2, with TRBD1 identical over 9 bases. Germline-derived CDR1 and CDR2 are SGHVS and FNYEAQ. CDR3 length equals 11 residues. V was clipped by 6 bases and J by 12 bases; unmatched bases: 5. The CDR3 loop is CASSLQGANTF. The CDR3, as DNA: TGTGCCAGCAGTTTACAGGGGGCCAACACCTTC.

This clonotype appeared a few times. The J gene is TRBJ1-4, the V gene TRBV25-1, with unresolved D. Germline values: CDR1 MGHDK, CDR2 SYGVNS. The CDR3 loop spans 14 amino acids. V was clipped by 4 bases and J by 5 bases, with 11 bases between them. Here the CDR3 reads CASSVAGTNEKLFF. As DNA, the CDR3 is TGTGCCAGCAGTGTGGCCGGAACAAATGAAAAACTGTTTTTT.

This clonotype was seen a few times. The CDR3 DNA reads as TGTGCCAGCAGTGAGACTGGCCATAGCAATCAGCCCCAGCATTTT. Its protein is CASSETGHSNQPQHF. The chain recombines TRBV25-1 with TRBJ1-5; D unresolved. This CDR3 spans 15 amino acids. Germline V gives CDR1 MGHDK, CDR2 SYGVNS. V gave up 3 bases and J gave up 0 bases, with 9 bases separating them.

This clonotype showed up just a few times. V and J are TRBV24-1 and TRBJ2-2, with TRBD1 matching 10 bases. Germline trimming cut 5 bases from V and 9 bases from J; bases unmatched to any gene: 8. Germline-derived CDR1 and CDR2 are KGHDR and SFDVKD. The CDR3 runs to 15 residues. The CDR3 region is CATSALTGGRWELFF. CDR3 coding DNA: TGTGCCACCAGTGCCCTGACAGGGGGCCGTTGGGAGCTGTTTTTT.

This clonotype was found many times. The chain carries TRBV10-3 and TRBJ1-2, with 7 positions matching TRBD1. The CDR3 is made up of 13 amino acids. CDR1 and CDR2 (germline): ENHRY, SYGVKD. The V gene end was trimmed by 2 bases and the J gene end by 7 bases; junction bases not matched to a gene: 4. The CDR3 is CAISEPGQVGYTF. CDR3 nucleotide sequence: TGTGCCATCAGTGAGCCCGGACAGGTTGGCTACACCTTC.

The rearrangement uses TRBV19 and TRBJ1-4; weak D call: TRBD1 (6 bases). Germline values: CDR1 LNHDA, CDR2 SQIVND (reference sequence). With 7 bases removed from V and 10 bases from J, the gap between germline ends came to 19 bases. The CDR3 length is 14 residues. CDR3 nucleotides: TGTGCCAGTACCTTGGACAGCCACTCTGGAAAACTGTTTTTT. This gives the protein CASTLDSHSGKLFF.

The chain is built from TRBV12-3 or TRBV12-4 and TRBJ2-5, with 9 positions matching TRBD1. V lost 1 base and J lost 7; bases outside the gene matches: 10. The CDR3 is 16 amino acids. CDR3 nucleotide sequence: TGTGCCAGCAGTTTAGGCCCGAACAGGGGGCTCGGGACCCAGTACTTC. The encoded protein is CASSLGPNRGLGTQYF.

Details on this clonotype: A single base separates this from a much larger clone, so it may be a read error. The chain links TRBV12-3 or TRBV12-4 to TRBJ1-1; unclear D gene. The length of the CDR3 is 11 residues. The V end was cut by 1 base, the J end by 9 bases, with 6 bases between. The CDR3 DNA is TGTGCCAGCAGTTTAGGGGGTAAAGCTTTCTTT. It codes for CASSLGGKAFF.

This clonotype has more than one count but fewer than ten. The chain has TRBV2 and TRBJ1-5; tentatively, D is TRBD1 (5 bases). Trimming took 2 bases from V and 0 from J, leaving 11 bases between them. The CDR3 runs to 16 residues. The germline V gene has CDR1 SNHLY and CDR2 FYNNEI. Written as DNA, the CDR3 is TGTGCCAGCAGTGAAAGGGGCGGGAATAGCAATCAGCCCCAGCATTTT. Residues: CASSERGGNSNQPQHF. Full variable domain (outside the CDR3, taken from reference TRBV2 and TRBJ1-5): EPEVTQTPSHQVTQMGQEVILRCVPISNHLYFYWYRQILGQKVEFLVSFYNNEISEKSEIFDDQFSVERPDGSNFTLKIRSTKLEDSAMYFCASSERGGNSNQPQHFGDGTRLSIL.

The CDR3 bases are TGCAGTGCTACTCCGGGACAGGGGAGTAACTATGGCTACACCTTC. Translation: CSATPGQGSNYGYTF. The V gene is TRBV20-1, the J gene TRBJ1-2; 10 bases align to TRBD1. Trimming took 4 bases from V and 1 from J; bases not matched to a gene: 6. The germline CDR1 and CDR2 sequences are DFQATT and SNEGSKA (reference sequence). This CDR3 is 15 amino acids long.

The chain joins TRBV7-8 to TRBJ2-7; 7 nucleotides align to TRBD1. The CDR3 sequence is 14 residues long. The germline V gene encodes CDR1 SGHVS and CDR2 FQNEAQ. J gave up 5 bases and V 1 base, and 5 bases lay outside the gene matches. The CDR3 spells CASSLVTGSNEQYF. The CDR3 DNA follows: TGTGCCAGCAGCTTAGTGACAGGGTCCAACGAGCAGTACTTC.

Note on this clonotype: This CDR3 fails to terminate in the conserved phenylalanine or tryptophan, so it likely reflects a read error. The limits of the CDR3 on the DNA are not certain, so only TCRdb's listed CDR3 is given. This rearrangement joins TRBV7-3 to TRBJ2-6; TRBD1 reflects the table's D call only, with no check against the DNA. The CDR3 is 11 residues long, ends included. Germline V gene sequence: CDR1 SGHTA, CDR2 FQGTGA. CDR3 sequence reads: CASSFPKDRTS.